This record covers a single TCR beta chain. Its matching antigen is unknown. These data belong to a study of STAT5B mutations in CD4+ large granular lymphocyte leukemia. Study in general: Among healthy donors, a particular HLA allele went with more CDR3 'QG' motifs.

The table came from immunoSEQ multiplex PCR; TCRdb's copy has only in-frame clones and leaves some out. The sample has roughly 30,000 clones; roughly 72% are singletons. The V gene lost 3 bases and the J gene lost 5 bases, with 16 bases spanning the gap. Germline values: CDR1 MRHNA, CDR2 SNTAGT. This CDR3 has 16 residues. Overall study results and limits: Higher CD4+ than CD8+ T-LGLL clonality might reflect small sample size. TRBV06-family usage was enriched in top patient clones (8/27) versus controls (2/35).

The sequence derives from a human donor in good health. Sequencing was carried out using CD4+ T cells from blood buffy coats. The V call is TRBV6-4, the J call TRBJ1-4; D is possibly TRBD1 (6 bases). The CDR3 spells CASSEPYRVRNEKLFF. The CDR3 nucleotides read TGTGCCAGCAGTGAGCCCTACAGGGTGCGGAATGAAAAACTGTTTTTT.